These 24 T cell receptor beta chains were all obtained from the same sample, sequenced in a study of cytomegalovirus exposure and HLA in healthy donors. Primers for the PCR totalled 60 Vbeta and 13 Jbeta. Libraries were prepared by immunoSEQ multiplex PCR; TCRdb keeps only in-frame clonotypes and omits some of them. The repertoire holds 70,000 or so clones, with 86% as singletons. Sequenced input: PBMCs. The receptors originated from a woman aged 30 to 39 in good health and CMV-seronegative.

V gene TRBV6-5 combines with J gene TRBJ2-7; 11 positions agree with TRBD2. The CDR3 is 14 residues long. Germline V CDR1 and CDR2: MNHEY, SVGAGI. The J segment lost 1 base and the V segment lost 6 bases, leaving 2 bases of the junction unmatched. CDR3 region: CASSSSGRSYEQYF. CDR3 bases: TGTGCCAGCAGCTCTAGCGGGAGGTCCTACGAGCAGTACTTC.

V usage is TRBV13 and J usage is TRBJ2-5, with 7 bases aligning to TRBD1. Judging by the DNA end, TRBJ2-7 fits better; the J call may be wrong. Germline CDR1 reads PRHDT; CDR2 reads FYEKMQ (reference sequence). The CDR3 covers 17 residues. In DNA form, the CDR3 reads TGTGCCAGCAGCTTAGGCCAGGACAGGAACGGGCGTTACGAGCAGTACTTC. Amino acid sequence: CASSLGQDRNGRYEQYF.

V usage is TRBV5-1 and J usage is TRBJ2-2; 9 bases are a match to TRBD2. This CDR3 is built from 16 residues. J lost 0 bases, V lost 4 bases, and 4 bases had no gene match. Germline V CDR1 and CDR2: SGHRS, YFSETQ. The DNA for the CDR3 is TGCGCCAGCAGCAGACTAGCGGTCGCGAACACCGGGGAGCTGTTTTTT. It yields the protein CASSRLAVANTGELFF.

The V call is TRBV9, the J call TRBJ2-3, with D tentatively TRBD2 (7 bases). The CDR3 has 15 amino acids. V was clipped by 0 bases and J by 3 bases, with 11 bases between them. The germline V gene has CDR1 SGDLS and CDR2 YYNGEE. In nucleotides, the CDR3 is TGTGCCAGCAGCGTAGGGGCGGGGGCGACAGATACGCAGTATTTT. Translated: CASSVGAGATDTQYF.

The rearrangement links TRBV5-4 to TRBJ2-1, with a possible D match to TRBD2 (5 bases). Looked up from germline, CDR1 is SGHNT and CDR2 is YYREEE (reference sequence). The CDR3 sequence is 13 residues long. The germline V and J ends were trimmed by 4 bases and 2 bases, with 7 bases remaining between them. DNA for the CDR3: TGTGCCAGCAGCAGAGGGACCTACAATGAGCAGTTCTTC. Amino acids: CASSRGTYNEQFF.

The CDR3 coding sequence is TGTGCCAGCAGTGATCGAGACAGGGGGCCCCAGCATTTT. Amino acids: CASSDRDRGPQHF. The V gene is TRBV6-5, the J gene TRBJ1-5, with 8 bases fitting TRBD1. The CDR3 extends over 13 amino acids. Germline CDR1 reads MNHEY; CDR2 reads SVGAGI. V shed 5 bases and J 9 bases; nucleotides not matched to a gene: 6.

This clone has a handful of counts. J is TRBJ1-3 and V is TRBV7-6; a possible D gene is TRBD1 (5 bases). CDR3 length: 16 amino acids. V gave up 5 bases and J gave up 8 bases, with 22 bases separating them. The germline gives CDR1 SGHVS, CDR2 FNYEAQ. DNA of the CDR3: TGTGCCAGCAGCCAGAATACTCTTCCGGCGGGACACACCATATATTTT. Translating it yields CASSQNTLPAGHTIYF.

This rearrangement joins TRBV6-7 to TRBJ2-5; D is possibly TRBD1 (6 bases). TRBV6-7 falls under the ORF class, with uncertain function. The CDR3 has 17 amino acids. Trimming stripped 6 bases from V and 11 bases from J, with 31 bases between. Here the CDR3 reads CASSLKTGPPPVREQYF. CDR3 in DNA: TGTGCCAGCAGCCTGAAAACAGGGCCCCCGCCGGTGAGGGAGCAGTACTTC.

The rearrangement joins TRBV9 to TRBJ2-1, with D possibly being TRBD1 (5 bases). The ends were cut back, 0 bases at V and 12 bases at J, with 16 bases in the middle. There are 14 residues in the CDR3. Germline CDR1 and CDR2: SGDLS and YYNGEE. DNA of the CDR3: TGTGCCAGCAGCGTAGCAGATCTGGGGCTAGGGCAGTTCTTC. It encodes CASSVADLGLGQFF.

In its sample, this clone was seen once. The rearrangement uses TRBV30 and TRBJ1-3; D perhaps matches TRBD1 (5 bases). V lost 4 bases to trimming and J lost 2 bases, with 18 bases between them. Germline CDR1 reads GTSNPN; CDR2 reads SVGIG (reference sequence). CDR3 length: 16 residues. This CDR3 reads CAWTHPGRAAGNTIYF. DNA of the CDR3: TGTGCCTGGACACACCCCGGCAGGGCAGCTGGAAACACCATATATTTT.

The chain uses TRBV11-3 and TRBJ1-1; D possibly corresponds to TRBD1 (6 bases). Per the germline V gene, CDR1 is SGHNT and CDR2 is YENEEA. The CDR3 has 14 amino acids. V shed 1 base and J shed 6 bases, with 12 bases lying between them. CDR3 sequence: CASSLVPGGPEAFF. CDR3 nucleotide sequence: TGTGCCAGCAGCTTAGTTCCGGGGGGGCCTGAAGCTTTCTTT.

J is TRBJ1-5 and V is TRBV12-5; D not certain. The CDR3 is 18 amino acids. The germline gives CDR1 LGHNT, CDR2 FRNRAP. Between the trimmed V and J ends, which lost 2 bases and 1 base, there was a span of 18 bases. DNA of the CDR3: TGTGCTAGTGGTTTGTTATCACTCAGGTACTCCAGCAATCAGCCCCAGCATTTT. It encodes CASGLLSLRYSSNQPQHF.

This chain joins TRBV19 and TRBJ2-7, with TRBD2 matching 10 bases. Germline CDR1 reads LNHDA; CDR2 reads SQIVND (reference sequence). The CDR3 totals 17 residues. The junction had 16 bases not matched to a gene; V was cut back by 5 bases and J by 6 bases. In DNA, the CDR3 is TGTGCCAGTAGTGTTTCTAGCGGGAGAAGTCGGCCCGGCGAGCAGTACTTC. Protein product: CASSVSSGRSRPGEQYF.

The chain recombines TRBV4-1 with TRBJ2-7, with TRBD2 matching 13 bases. This CDR3 is 14 amino acids long. CDR1 is MGHRA, CDR2 YSYEKL, per germline. J was trimmed by 7 bases and V by 4 bases; bases with no gene match: 4. In DNA, the CDR3 is TGCGCCAGCAGCCGATCGGGACTAGCGGGGGAGCAGTACTTC. Its protein product is CASSRSGLAGEQYF.

The chain couples TRBV28 to TRBJ2-3, with 11 bases lining up with TRBD2. Germline CDR1 reads MDHEN; CDR2 reads SYDVKM. This CDR3 comprises 15 residues. V gave up 4 bases and J gave up 3 bases; unmatched junction bases: 3. CDR3 region: CASSSLAGGTDTQYF. CDR3 bases: TGTGCCAGCAGTTCCCTAGCGGGGGGAACAGATACGCAGTATTTT.

The chain uses TRBV11-2 and TRBJ2-3; D is perhaps TRBD2 (6 bases). The CDR3 is made up of 16 amino acids. CDR1 SGHAT and CDR2 FQNNGV come from the germline V gene. V was cut by 3 bases and J by 1 base, with 14 bases left in between. CDR3 nucleotide sequence: TGTGCCAGCAGCTTCTACGTGGGACTTGGCACAGATACGCAGTATTTT. Its translation is CASSFYVGLGTDTQYF. The variable domain in full, completed from reference TRBV11-2 and TRBJ2-3, reads EAGVAQSPRYKIIEKRQSVAFWCNPISGHATLYWYQQILGQGPKLLIQFQNNGVVDDSQLPKDRFSAERLKGVDSTLKIQPAKLEDSAVYLCASSFYVGLGTDTQYFGPGTRLTVL.

Turning to this clone: Other DNA sequences within the sample encode an identical CDR3. The chain combines TRBV5-1 with TRBJ2-1, with 8 bases aligning to TRBD2. V shed 0 bases, J shed 7 bases, and the junction held 6 bases outside the gene matches. Germline values: CDR1 SGHRS, CDR2 YFSETQ. This CDR3 spans 15 amino acids. The CDR3 protein is CASSLGSGSWNEQFF. CDR3 DNA sequence: TGCGCCAGCAGCTTGGGGAGCGGGAGTTGGAATGAGCAGTTCTTC.

The V call is TRBV4-2, the J call TRBJ2-5; a weak D match, TRBD2 (6 bases). The CDR3 runs 15 residues. Trimming left V 1 base short and J 1 base short, with 10 bases between. CDR1 LGHNA and CDR2 YNFKEQ come from the germline V gene. CDR3 region: CASSQGPGVQETQYF. CDR3 sequence (DNA): TGTGCCAGCAGCCAAGGGCCGGGAGTCCAAGAGACCCAGTACTTC.

The chain has TRBV28 and TRBJ1-1; D is perhaps TRBD1 (5 bases). Per germline, CDR1 MDHEN and CDR2 SYDVKM. The CDR3 totals 12 residues. The CDR3 spells CAAGSLNTEAFF. Here the CDR3 DNA reads TGTGCTGCAGGGTCCTTGAACACTGAAGCTTTCTTT.

The chain links TRBV18 to TRBJ2-7, with 9 nucleotides matching TRBD2. The CDR3 consists of 14 residues. CDR1 is KGHSH and CDR2 is LQKENI in the germline V gene. J gave up 7 bases and V 0 bases, and 4 bases lay outside the gene matches. The DNA for the CDR3 is TGTGCCAGCTCACCACCGGCTAGCGGGACAGAGCAGTACTTC. Translation gives CASSPPASGTEQYF.

The chain employs TRBV6-5 and TRBJ2-5; 9 nucleotides agree with TRBD2. The CDR3 covers 15 residues. V lost 5 bases to trimming and J lost 2 bases; unmatched junction nucleotides: 6. From germline, CDR1 is MNHEY and CDR2 SVGAGI. The DNA for the CDR3 is TGTGCCAGCAGTCCCCCGGCGGGAGGGCAAGAGACCCAGTACTTC. Amino acids: CASSPPAGGQETQYF.

This chain joins TRBV11-2 and TRBJ2-7; 11 bases align to TRBD2. Germline lookup yields CDR1 SGHAT and CDR2 FQNNGV. There are 15 residues in the CDR3. Trimming took 4 bases from V and 1 from J; bases not matched to a gene: 3. This chain's CDR3 is CASSSPSGGSYEQYF. In nucleotides, the CDR3 is TGTGCCAGCAGCTCCCCTAGCGGGGGGTCCTACGAGCAGTACTTC.

The J gene is TRBJ2-7, the V gene TRBV28; 10 bases are shared with TRBD1. The CDR3 has 21 residues. Germline CDR1 reads MDHEN; CDR2 reads SYDVKM. V shed 7 bases and J 2 bases; nucleotides not matched to a gene: 26. CDR3 loop: CASTLRWTGGPIRHPTYEQYF. The CDR3 nucleotides read TGTGCCAGCACTCTACGGTGGACAGGGGGACCCATCCGCCATCCGACCTACGAGCAGTACTTC.

The V gene is TRBV27, the J gene TRBJ2-5; perhaps TRBD1 as D (5 bases). The DNA end is a closer match to TRBJ2-7, so the J assignment may be wrong. The V gene's germline CDR1 is MNHEY and CDR2 SMNVEV (reference sequence). CDR3 length equals 15 residues. CDR3 sequence reads: CASSLTGYRTYEQYF. The CDR3 DNA is TGTGCCAGCAGTTTAACCGGGTACAGGACCTACGAGCAGTACTTC.